The clone carrying this T cell receptor beta chain showed up many times. TCR beta libraries were built with iRepertoire HTBI primers and Arm-PCR of CDR3 regions. TCRdb re-analysed the multiplex PCR reads in MiXCR, keeping a single row per CDR3 protein. This table has hundreds of thousands of distinct CDR3 sequences, approximately 22% appearing once. This entry is derived from a study of regulatory T cells in long-lasting Graves disease. The CDR3 loop spans 16 amino acids. Trimming took off 4 bases at V and 0 bases at J, with 16 bases between the two ends. CDR1 MNHNS and CDR2 SASEGT come from the germline V gene. Described time point: persistent/refractory GD, antithyroid drugs over 5 years with positive TRAb. Preparation of the TCR library used RNA extracted from PBMCs.

The chain recombines TRBV6-1 with TRBJ2-7; possible D gene TRBD2, 6 bases. The receptor comes from a female donor with Graves disease. Sample: peripheral blood mononuclear cells (PBMCs), taken when the disease was refractory, from a patient treated with antithyroid drugs. The CDR3 coding sequence is TGTGCCAGCAGTGCCTTTGGGGGGAGCTTCTCCTACGAGCAGTACTTC. Amino acid sequence: CASSAFGGSFSYEQYF.